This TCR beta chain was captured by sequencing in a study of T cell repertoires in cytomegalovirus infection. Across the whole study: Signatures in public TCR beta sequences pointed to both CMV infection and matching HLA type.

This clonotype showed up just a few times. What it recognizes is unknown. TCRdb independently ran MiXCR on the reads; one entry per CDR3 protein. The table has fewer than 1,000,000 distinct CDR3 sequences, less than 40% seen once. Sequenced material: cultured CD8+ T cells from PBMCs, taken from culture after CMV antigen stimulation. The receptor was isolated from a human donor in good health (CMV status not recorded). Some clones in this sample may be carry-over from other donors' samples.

The CDR3 DNA sequence: TGTGCCAGCAGCCTCTCGACAGGGCCAGAAAACACCGGGGAGCTGTTTTTT. This translates into CASSLSTGPENTGELFF. The chain employs TRBV6-6 and TRBJ2-2, with 7 bases identical to TRBD1. The CDR3 has 17 amino acids. V shed 6 bases and J 2 bases; nucleotides not matched to a gene: 12. Germline V CDR1 and CDR2: MNHNY, SVGAGI (reference sequence).